This T cell receptor (beta chain) comes out of a study of T cell repertoires in cytomegalovirus infection. Study at large: CMV epitopes in the study were HLA-C-restricted (recently identified) and HLA-B-restricted (well studied).

This clonotype turned up a few times. What it binds is unknown. TCRdb fed the reads into MiXCR, producing one record per CDR3 protein. This table holds under 850,000 distinct CDR3 sequences, roughly 33% found once. This material consisted of cultured PBMCs, taken from culture after CMV antigen stimulation. This clonotype was obtained from a human donor in good health (CMV status not recorded). Some clones in this sample may be carry-over from other donors' samples.

CDR3 nucleotide sequence: TGTGCCAGCAACATGGGGGGGACCACTGAAGCTTTCTTT. As protein: CASNMGGTTEAFF. The chain links TRBV19 to TRBJ1-1, with D possibly being TRBD1 (5 bases). Trimming removed 9 bases from V and 4 bases from J, with 15 bases in between. CDR3 length: 13 residues. Per germline, CDR1 LNHDA and CDR2 SQIVND (reference sequence).